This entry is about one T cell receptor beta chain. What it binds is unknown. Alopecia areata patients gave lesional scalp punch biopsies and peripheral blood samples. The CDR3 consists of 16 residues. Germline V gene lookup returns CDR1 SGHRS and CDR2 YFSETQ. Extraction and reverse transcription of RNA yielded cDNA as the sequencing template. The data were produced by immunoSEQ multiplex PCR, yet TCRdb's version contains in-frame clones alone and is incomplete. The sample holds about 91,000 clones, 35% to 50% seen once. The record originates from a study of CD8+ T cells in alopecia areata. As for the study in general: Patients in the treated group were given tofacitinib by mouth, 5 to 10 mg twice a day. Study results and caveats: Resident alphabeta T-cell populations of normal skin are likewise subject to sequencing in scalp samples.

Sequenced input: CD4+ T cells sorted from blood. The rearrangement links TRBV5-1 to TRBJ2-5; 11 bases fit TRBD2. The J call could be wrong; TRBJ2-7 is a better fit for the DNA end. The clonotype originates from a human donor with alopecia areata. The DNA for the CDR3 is TGCGCCAGCAGCTGGCTAGCGGGGGGTTCGCCCTACGAGCAGTACTTC. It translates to CASSWLAGGSPYEQYF.